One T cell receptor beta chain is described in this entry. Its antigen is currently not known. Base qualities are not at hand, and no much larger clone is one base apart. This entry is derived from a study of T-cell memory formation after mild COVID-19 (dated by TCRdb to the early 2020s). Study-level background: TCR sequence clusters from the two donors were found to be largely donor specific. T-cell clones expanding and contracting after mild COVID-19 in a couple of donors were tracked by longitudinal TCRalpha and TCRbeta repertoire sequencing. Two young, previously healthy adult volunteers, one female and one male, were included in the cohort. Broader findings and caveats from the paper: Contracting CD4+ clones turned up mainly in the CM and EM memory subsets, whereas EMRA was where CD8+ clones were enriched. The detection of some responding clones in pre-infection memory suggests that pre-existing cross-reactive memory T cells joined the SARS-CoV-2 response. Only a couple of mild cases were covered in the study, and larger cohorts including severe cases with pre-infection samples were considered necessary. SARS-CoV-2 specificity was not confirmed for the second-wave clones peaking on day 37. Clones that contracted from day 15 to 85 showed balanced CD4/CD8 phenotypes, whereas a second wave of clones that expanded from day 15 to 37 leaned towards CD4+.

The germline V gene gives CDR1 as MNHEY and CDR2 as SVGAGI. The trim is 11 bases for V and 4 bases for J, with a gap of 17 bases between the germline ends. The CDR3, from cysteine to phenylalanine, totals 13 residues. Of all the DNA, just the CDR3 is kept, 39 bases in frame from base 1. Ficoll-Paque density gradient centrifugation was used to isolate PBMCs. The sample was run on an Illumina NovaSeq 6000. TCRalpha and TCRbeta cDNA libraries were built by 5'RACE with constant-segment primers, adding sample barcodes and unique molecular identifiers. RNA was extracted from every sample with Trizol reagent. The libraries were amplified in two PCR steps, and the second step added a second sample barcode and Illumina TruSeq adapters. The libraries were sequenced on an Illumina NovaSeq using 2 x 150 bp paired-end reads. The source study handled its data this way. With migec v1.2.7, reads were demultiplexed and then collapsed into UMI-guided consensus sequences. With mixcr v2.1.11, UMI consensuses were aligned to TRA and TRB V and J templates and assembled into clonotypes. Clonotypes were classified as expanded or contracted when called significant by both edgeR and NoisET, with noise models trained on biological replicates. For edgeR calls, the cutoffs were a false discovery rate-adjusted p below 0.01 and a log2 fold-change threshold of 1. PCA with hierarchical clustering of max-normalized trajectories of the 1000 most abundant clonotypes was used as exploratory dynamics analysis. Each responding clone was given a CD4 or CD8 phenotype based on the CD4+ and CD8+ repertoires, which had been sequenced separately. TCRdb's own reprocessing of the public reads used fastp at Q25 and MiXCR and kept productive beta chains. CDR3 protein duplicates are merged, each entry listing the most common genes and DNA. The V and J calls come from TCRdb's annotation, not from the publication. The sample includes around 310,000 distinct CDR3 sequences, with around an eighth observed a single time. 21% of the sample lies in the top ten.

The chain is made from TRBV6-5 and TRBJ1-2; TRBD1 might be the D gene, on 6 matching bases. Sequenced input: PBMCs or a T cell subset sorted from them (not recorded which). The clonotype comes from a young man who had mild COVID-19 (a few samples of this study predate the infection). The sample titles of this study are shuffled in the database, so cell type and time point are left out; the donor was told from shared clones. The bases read TGTGCCGCCGGGGGCAGGGCATCCTATGGCTACACCTTC. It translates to CAAGGRASYGYTF.